One and the same sample provided the 32 T cell receptor beta chains below, sequenced in a study of PD-1 blockade in classical Hodgkin lymphoma. Clones were sequenced by immunoSEQ multiplex PCR, and TCRdb holds only the in-frame ones, with some missing. The data show some 2,500 clones, approximately 86% seen once. Following autologous stem cell transplantation, relapse occurred in every patient, and exposure to brentuximab vedotin varied. Negative magnetic selection isolated CD4+ T cells from thawed PBMCs. The sample here was CD4+ T cells from blood, taken at baseline. Receptors originate from a human donor with classical Hodgkin lymphoma.

The chain employs TRBV2 and TRBJ1-6; no firm D call. V was pared by 6 bases and J by 6 bases, with 9 bases between. The CDR3 has 13 amino acids. CDR1 and CDR2 (germline): SNHLY, FYNNEI. As DNA, the CDR3 is TGTGCCAGCAGGACAAGCCTTAATTCACCCCTCCACTTT. Protein sequence: CASRTSLNSPLHF.

The chain joins TRBV7-3 to TRBJ2-7; 7 nucleotides agree with TRBD2. After removal of 5 bases from V and 5 bases from J, the junction contained 9 bases not matched to a gene. Germline CDR1 reads SGHTA; CDR2 reads FQGTGA. The CDR3 runs 14 residues. The CDR3: CASSLSGVEDEQYF. Written as DNA, the CDR3 is TGTGCCAGCAGCCTAAGCGGGGTAGAGGACGAGCAGTACTTC.

The V call is TRBV10-3, the J call TRBJ1-3; 7 nucleotides agree with TRBD1. Looked up from germline, CDR1 is ENHRY and CDR2 is SYGVKD. CDR3 size: 18 residues. The V segment lost 2 bases and the J segment 4 bases; nucleotides outside the gene matches: 14. In DNA form, the CDR3 reads TGTGCCATCAGTGAGGCAGCTGGGGCGACAGGGAACGGAAACACCATATATTTT. It translates to CAISEAAGATGNGNTIYF.

This rearrangement joins TRBV27 to TRBJ2-5, with 9 nucleotides matching TRBD2. The CDR3 runs 16 residues. Trimming took 4 bases from V and 2 from J; bases not matched to a gene: 8. CDR1 is MNHEY and CDR2 is SMNVEV in the germline V gene (reference sequence). The CDR3 DNA sequence: TGTGCCAGCAGTTCCCCGACTAGCGGAGCTCAAGAGACCCAGTACTTC. Residues: CASSSPTSGAQETQYF.

V and J are TRBV9 and TRBJ2-3; no clear D. Germline lookup yields CDR1 SGDLS and CDR2 YYNGEE. CDR3 size: 12 residues. The V end lost 3 bases, the J end lost 2 bases, and 4 bases lay between the germline ends. The CDR3 DNA reads as TGTGCCAGCAGCGCCCACACAGATACGCAGTATTTT. Amino acid sequence: CASSAHTDTQYF.

The chain is built from TRBV2 and TRBJ2-5, with a possible D match to TRBD1 (5 bases). Trimming removed 4 bases at V and 5 bases at J, with 17 bases between. Germline V gene data show CDR1 as SNHLY and CDR2 as FYNNEI. The CDR3 sequence is 15 residues long. CDR3 in amino acids: CASSVESQGYETQYF. CDR3 nucleotide sequence: TGTGCCAGCAGTGTTGAGAGTCAGGGCTACGAGACCCAGTACTTC. Using reference TRBV2 and TRBJ2-5 for the parts outside the CDR3, the full variable domain is EPEVTQTPSHQVTQMGQEVILRCVPISNHLYFYWYRQILGQKVEFLVSFYNNEISEKSEIFDDQFSVERPDGSNFTLKIRSTKLEDSAMYFCASSVESQGYETQYFGPGTRLLVL.

This clone was recorded only once. The CDR3 DNA reads TGCGCCAGCAGCATAGGAACGTCGGACTCCTACGAGCAGTACTTC. Protein product: CASSIGTSDSYEQYF. This chain joins TRBV5-1 and TRBJ2-7; D is ambiguous. The germline V and J ends were trimmed by 4 bases and 0 bases, with 14 bases remaining between them. Germline assignment: CDR1 SGHRS and CDR2 YFSETQ. The length of the CDR3 is 15 residues.

This clone was observed a handful of times. V gene TRBV2 combines with J gene TRBJ2-3; D not certain. Germline V gene sequence: CDR1 SNHLY, CDR2 FYNNEI. Trimming cost V 9 bases and J 0 bases, with 13 bases left between them. The CDR3 totals 14 residues. This CDR3 is CASSDTSSTDTQYF. The CDR3 nucleotides are TGTGCCAGTTCAGACACTTCTAGCACAGATACGCAGTATTTT.

The chain recombines TRBV7-7 with TRBJ2-3; D is perhaps TRBD2 (5 bases). The germline CDR1 and CDR2 sequences are SSHAT and FNYEAQ (reference sequence). This CDR3 is 21 amino acids long. V was pared by 3 bases and J by 3 bases, with 31 bases between. The DNA for the CDR3 is TGTGCCAGCAGCTTTAGAAGGAGAAGGTCGGATTCCCACGGACTGACAGATACGCAGTATTTT. Encoded protein: CASSFRRRRSDSHGLTDTQYF.

V usage is TRBV7-9 and J usage is TRBJ2-5, with 9 positions matching TRBD2. The CDR3 spans 18 residues. Germline V gene lookup returns CDR1 SEHNR and CDR2 FQNEAQ (reference sequence). J lost 0 bases, V lost 8 bases, and 16 bases had no gene match. The CDR3 DNA reads TGTGCCAGCGGTCCCAGCGGGGGGCCTACCCCGTACCAAGAGACCCAGTACTTC. Its protein product is CASGPSGGPTPYQETQYF.

The chain links TRBV9 to TRBJ2-7; either TRBD1 or TRBD2 may fit D (5 bases each). The CDR3 sequence is 15 residues long. Germline CDR1 SGDLS, CDR2 YYNGEE. The germline V and J ends were trimmed by 0 bases and 5 bases, with 15 bases remaining between them. CDR3 region: CASSVAGRESNEQYF. CDR3 nucleotide sequence: TGTGCCAGCAGCGTAGCGGGCAGGGAGAGCAACGAGCAGTACTTC.

This chain uses TRBV30 with TRBJ1-3; D unresolved. The CDR3 runs to 16 residues. Germline CDR1 is GTSNPN and CDR2 is SVGIG (reference sequence). The germline V and J ends were trimmed by 3 bases and 0 bases, with 15 bases remaining between them. The CDR3 coding sequence is TGTGCCTGGAGAGCACCCGGCGAAGGCTCTGGAAACACCATATATTTT. This sequence encodes CAWRAPGEGSGNTIYF.

The chain is built from TRBV28 and TRBJ1-5; TRBD1 aligns across 8 bases. This CDR3 has 14 residues. Germline V gene lookup returns CDR1 MDHEN and CDR2 SYDVKM. Trimming at V came to 4 bases and at J to 7 bases, leaving 6 bases not matched to a gene. In nucleotides, the CDR3 is TGTGCCAGCAGTTACGGACAGGGAAAGCAGCCCCAGCATTTT. This gives the protein CASSYGQGKQPQHF.

The chain employs TRBV29-1 and TRBJ2-2; 7 positions agree with TRBD2. This CDR3 comprises 14 residues. Unmatched junction bases numbered 6, after V lost 7 bases and J lost 1 base. Germline values: CDR1 SQVTM, CDR2 ANQGSEA. The CDR3 region is CSALGGRNTGELFF. CDR3 coding DNA: TGCAGCGCCCTGGGGGGGAGGAACACCGGGGAGCTGTTTTTT.

V usage is TRBV4-1 and J usage is TRBJ1-2; D remains ambiguous. CDR1 and CDR2 from the germline V gene are MGHRA and YSYEKL. The CDR3 loop spans 13 amino acids. The V end lost 0 bases, the J end lost 6 bases, and 8 bases lay between the germline ends. The CDR3 region is CASSQDAGDGYTF. CDR3 sequence (DNA): TGCGCCAGCAGCCAAGATGCGGGCGATGGCTACACCTTC.

This chain links TRBV5-1 with TRBJ1-4, with D maybe TRBD1 (6 bases). Germline values: CDR1 SGHRS, CDR2 YFSETQ. V lost 2 bases and J lost 8, with 13 bases in between. The CDR3 covers 14 residues. The CDR3: CASSLQVGGEKLFF. Written as DNA, the CDR3 is TGCGCCAGCAGCTTACAGGTGGGGGGCGAAAAACTGTTTTTT.

The chain uses TRBV18 and TRBJ1-5, with D hard to call. V was cut by 8 bases and J by 4 bases, with 15 bases left in between. In germline, CDR1 is KGHSH, CDR2 LQKENI. This CDR3 is 14 amino acids long. The CDR3 coding sequence is TGTGCCAGCGCCGTTAGGGATCGGAATCAGCCCCAGCATTTT. Amino acid sequence: CASAVRDRNQPQHF.

The rearrangement links TRBV5-1 to TRBJ2-1, with D perhaps TRBD1 or TRBD2 (5 bases each). The CDR3 sequence is 11 residues long. Per the germline V gene, CDR1 is SGHRS and CDR2 is YFSETQ. This CDR3 reads CASSGGNEQFF. The CDR3 DNA sequence: TGCGCTTCTAGTGGGGGCAATGAGCAGTTCTTC.

The gene calls are TRBV7-2 and TRBJ1-1, with D perhaps matching TRBD1 (5 bases). The germline V gene has CDR1 SGHTA and CDR2 FQGNSA. The CDR3 consists of 15 residues. V shed 6 bases and J shed 4 bases, with 18 bases lying between them. DNA of the CDR3: TGTGCCAGCAGACTAACCCCCCGGGGGGGCACTGAAGCTTTCTTT. The encoded protein is CASRLTPRGGTEAFF.

The chain uses TRBV5-1 and TRBJ1-5; D ambiguous. Germline CDR1 and CDR2: SGHRS and YFSETQ. The CDR3 covers 13 residues. The V and J ends lost 0 bases and 7 bases respectively, with 8 bases between them. CDR3 region: CASSLDAKQPQHF. CDR3 DNA: TGCGCCAGCAGCTTGGACGCAAAGCAGCCCCAGCATTTT. Combining the CDR3 with reference TRBV5-1 and TRBJ1-5 gives the whole variable domain KAGVTQTPRYLIKTRGQQVTLSCSPISGHRSVSWYQQTPGQGLQFLFEYFSETQRNKGNFPGRFSGRQFSNSRSEMNVSTLELGDSALYLCASSLDAKQPQHFGDGTRLSIL.

A single count supports this clone. The rearrangement joins TRBV7-6 to TRBJ2-7, with TRBD2 matching 9 bases. Trimming cost V 5 bases and J 4 bases; bases outside gene matches: 18. Germline V gene sequence: CDR1 SGHVS, CDR2 FNYEAQ. The CDR3 contains 18 residues. The CDR3 sequence: CASSPSPHSGSPGYEQYF. The CDR3 DNA sequence: TGTGCCAGCAGCCCTAGCCCTCATAGCGGGAGCCCCGGGTACGAGCAGTACTTC.

The chain uses TRBV28 and TRBJ1-5; D not certain. Germline CDR1 is MDHEN and CDR2 is SYDVKM. This CDR3 is 16 amino acids long. V was cut by 2 bases and J by 4 bases, with 15 bases left in between. This CDR3 is CASSLPRGSINQPQHF. The CDR3 DNA sequence: TGTGCCAGCAGTTTACCCCGGGGAAGCATAAATCAGCCCCAGCATTTT.

The CDR3: CASRLTSVAKNIQYF. The CDR3 region has the DNA TGTGCCAGCAGATTGACTAGCGTAGCCAAAAACATTCAGTACTTC. The rearrangement uses TRBV2 and TRBJ2-4, with TRBD2 identical over 8 bases. Germline V CDR1 and CDR2: SNHLY, FYNNEI. The junction had 4 bases not matched to a gene; V was cut back by 6 bases and J by 0 bases. The CDR3 totals 15 residues.

This chain's CDR3 is CASSLRGTSGSDTQYF. In DNA form, the CDR3 reads TGTGCCAGCAGCTTAAGAGGGACTAGCGGGAGTGATACGCAGTATTTT. The rearrangement joins TRBV7-2 to TRBJ2-3, with 14 bases matching TRBD2. The CDR3 sequence is 16 residues long. J gave up 6 bases and V 2 bases, and 4 bases lay outside the gene matches. Germline V CDR1 and CDR2: SGHTA, FQGNSA. Looking up the rest from reference TRBV7-2 and TRBJ2-3 gives the full variable domain: GAGVSQSPSNKVTEKGKDVELRCDPISGHTALYWYRQSLGQGLEFLIYFQGNSAPDKSGLPSDRFSAERTGGSVSTLTIQRTQQEDSAVYLCASSLRGTSGSDTQYFGPGTRLTVL.

V gene TRBV30 combines with J gene TRBJ1-5; 7 nucleotides agree with TRBD1. CDR1 and CDR2 (germline): GTSNPN, SVGIG (reference sequence). The CDR3 consists of 15 residues. Trimming removed 0 bases from V and 4 bases from J; junction bases left unmatched: 6. The DNA for the CDR3 is TGTGCCTGGAGTGTACAGACAGGGAAGAATCAGCCCCAGCATTTT. Translation: CAWSVQTGKNQPQHF.

This chain uses TRBV10-3 with TRBJ1-2, with TRBD1 identical over 7 bases. The CDR3 contains 14 residues. From germline, CDR1 is ENHRY and CDR2 SYGVKD. Unmatched junction bases numbered 5, after V lost 1 base and J lost 6 bases. The CDR3 DNA follows: TGTGCCATCAGTGAGTTTACAGGGGTGGATGGCTACACCTTC. Translation gives CAISEFTGVDGYTF.

The rearrangement joins TRBV7-2 to TRBJ1-4; 7 bases fit TRBD1. After removal of 3 bases from V and 4 bases from J, the junction contained 8 bases not matched to a gene. This CDR3 comprises 16 residues. Germline lookup yields CDR1 SGHTA and CDR2 FQGNSA. The CDR3 DNA sequence: TGTGCCAGCAGCTTGACTCCGGGACAGCTTAATGAAAAACTGTTTTTT. Amino acids: CASSLTPGQLNEKLFF.

The J gene is TRBJ1-2, the V gene TRBV9; possibly TRBD1 for D (6 bases). Trimming cost V 3 bases and J 7 bases, with 13 bases left between them. The CDR3 is 13 residues long. CDR1 is SGDLS and CDR2 is YYNGEE in the germline V gene. CDR3 coding DNA: TGTGCCAGCAGCGGAAGACAGGAGGGTGGCTACACCTTC. As protein: CASSGRQEGGYTF.

V gene TRBV18 combines with J gene TRBJ1-4; perhaps TRBD1 as D (6 bases). The length of the CDR3 is 14 residues. The germline V gene has CDR1 KGHSH and CDR2 LQKENI. V was cut by 2 bases and J by 3 bases, with 7 bases left in between. The CDR3: CASSPRGSNEKLFF. The CDR3, as DNA: TGTGCCAGCTCACCAAGGGGGTCTAATGAAAAACTGTTTTTT. The whole variable domain, remainder taken from reference TRBV18 and TRBJ1-4, is NAGVMQNPRHLVRRRGQEARLRCSPMKGHSHVYWYRQLPEEGLKFMVYLQKENIIDESGMPKERFSAEFPKEGPSILRIQQVVRGDSAAYFCASSPRGSNEKLFFGSGTQLSVL.

This chain uses TRBV21-1 with TRBJ2-7; the D call of TRBD1 is as the table states it, not checked on the DNA. TRBV21-1 is tagged as a pseudogene. The CDR3 is 17 residues long. CDR3 amino acids: CASSKEINAWDTHEQYF. CDR3 DNA sequence: TGTGCCAGCAGCAAAGAGATTAACGCTTGGGACACCCACGAGCAGTACTTC.

The CDR3: CASSIRGRARSDTQYF. The CDR3 DNA is TGTGCCAGCAGCATCCGCGGGAGGGCCAGGTCAGATACGCAGTATTTT. The chain is built from TRBV7-2 and TRBJ2-3; TRBD2 aligns across 9 bases. Trimming took 5 bases from V and 4 from J; bases not matched to a gene: 10. This CDR3 has 16 residues. The germline V gene has CDR1 SGHTA and CDR2 FQGNSA.

V usage is TRBV4-2 and J usage is TRBJ1-5; no definite D call. The V end lost 4 bases, the J end lost 6 bases, and 19 bases lay between the germline ends. CDR1 and CDR2 from the germline V gene are LGHNA and YNFKEQ. This CDR3 is built from 16 residues. CDR3 protein: CASSLEAVMGIQPQHF. The CDR3 nucleotides read TGTGCCAGCAGCCTAGAGGCGGTAATGGGCATTCAGCCCCAGCATTTT.